The 32 T cell receptor beta chains given below trace back to one sample, sequenced in a study of blood T cell repertoires in COVID-19. The table came from immunoSEQ multiplex PCR; TCRdb's copy has only in-frame clones and leaves some out. The table has 500,000 or so clones, around 90% seen once. The sample consisted of PBMCs or T cells enriched from blood (not recorded which). These receptors were obtained from a woman aged 18-29 years who had recovered from COVID-19.

The chain joins TRBV7-2 to TRBJ2-7; no clear D. This CDR3 has 13 residues. Per germline, CDR1 SGHTA and CDR2 FQGNSA. V lost 3 bases and J 2 bases, leaving 8 bases between the germline ends. DNA for the CDR3: TGTGCCAGCAGCTTTGGCAGAACCTACGAGCAGTACTTC. As protein: CASSFGRTYEQYF.

The chain couples TRBV3-1 (or the pseudogene TRBV3-2) to TRBJ2-7; no reliable D call. Trimming stripped 1 base from V and 7 bases from J, with 8 bases between. Per germline, CDR1 LGHDT and CDR2 YNNKEL (reference sequence). CDR3 length: 12 amino acids. This CDR3 is CASSQVEAEQYF. DNA of the CDR3: TGTGCCAGCAGCCAAGTCGAGGCGGAGCAGTACTTC.

This chain links TRBV4-1 with TRBJ1-6, with 7 bases aligning to TRBD1. This CDR3 contains 16 residues. CDR1 is MGHRA and CDR2 is YSYEKL in the germline V gene. V lost 4 bases, J lost 10 bases, and 13 bases stayed unmatched. CDR3 coding DNA: TGCGCCAGCAGCCCATGGACAGGTATCCAAGAATCACCCCTCCACTTT. Translated, it gives CASSPWTGIQESPLHF.

V gene TRBV2 combines with J gene TRBJ1-3; weak D call: TRBD1 (5 bases). With 7 bases removed from V and 2 bases from J, the gap between germline ends came to 12 bases. This CDR3 region has 14 residues. Germline lookup yields CDR1 SNHLY and CDR2 FYNNEI. The CDR3 sequence is CASKLRGAGNTIYF. For the CDR3, the DNA is TGTGCCAGCAAACTTCGGGGGGCTGGAAACACCATATATTTT.

The chain uses TRBV28 and TRBJ1-6; D unresolved. CDR1 is MDHEN, CDR2 SYDVKM, per germline. With 4 bases removed from V and 7 bases from J, the gap between germline ends came to 11 bases. The CDR3 runs to 14 residues. This CDR3 reads CASSYQLDNSPLHF. The CDR3 DNA reads as TGTGCCAGCAGTTACCAGCTAGACAATTCACCCCTCCACTTT.

In DNA form, the CDR3 reads TGCGCCAGCAGCACGACAGGGAGTAATGAAAAACTGTTTTTT. This sequence encodes CASSTTGSNEKLFF. The chain couples TRBV5-1 to TRBJ1-4, with TRBD1 matching 7 bases. The V and J ends lost 4 bases and 4 bases, in that order; junction bases with no gene match: 4. Germline V gives CDR1 SGHRS, CDR2 YFSETQ. The CDR3 runs to 14 residues.

The chain carries TRBV30 and TRBJ2-7, with 12 bases lining up with TRBD2. The CDR3 length is 15 residues. The trim removed 4 bases at V and 7 bases at J, leaving 11 bases unmatched. The germline V gene encodes CDR1 GTSNPN and CDR2 SVGIG (reference sequence). CDR3 bases: TGTGCCTGGACCCCCGGAGCGGGACTAGCGGGTGAGCAGTACTTC. Translated: CAWTPGAGLAGEQYF.

This clone came up once. This chain links TRBV3-1 (or the pseudogene TRBV3-2) with TRBJ2-7, with a tentative D call TRBD1 (6 bases). Germline CDR1 is LGHDT and CDR2 is YNNKEL (reference sequence). The CDR3 sequence is 14 residues long. Trimming cost V 5 bases and J 7 bases, with 18 bases left between them. The DNA of the CDR3 is TGTGCCAGCAGCTCCATGAGGTCAACAGGGGAGCAGTACTTC. It encodes CASSSMRSTGEQYF.

The chain links TRBV7-2 to TRBJ2-7, with TRBD1 matching over 8 bases. The V segment lost 5 bases and the J segment 5 bases; nucleotides outside the gene matches: 11. This CDR3 has 15 residues. CDR1 and CDR2 from the germline V gene are SGHTA and FQGNSA. CDR3 amino acids: CASSRSGQANHEQYF. The CDR3 nucleotides read TGTGCCAGCAGCCGTTCGGGACAGGCTAACCACGAGCAGTACTTC. Drawing the rest from reference TRBV7-2 and TRBJ2-7, the complete variable domain is GAGVSQSPSNKVTEKGKDVELRCDPISGHTALYWYRQSLGQGLEFLIYFQGNSAPDKSGLPSDRFSAERTGGSVSTLTIQRTQQEDSAVYLCASSRSGQANHEQYFGPGTRLTVT.

The chain recombines TRBV6-6 with TRBJ1-2, with 8 bases lining up with TRBD1. CDR3 size: 15 residues. Germline V gives CDR1 MNHNY, CDR2 SVGAGI (reference sequence). Trimming cost V 5 bases and J 4 bases; bases outside gene matches: 9. The CDR3 sequence: CASSLDRGVGYGYTF. The CDR3 DNA reads as TGTGCCAGCAGTCTCGACAGGGGAGTAGGCTATGGCTACACCTTC.

The chain recombines TRBV2 with TRBJ2-7; D is undetermined. Germline CDR1 SNHLY, CDR2 FYNNEI. The CDR3 consists of 13 residues. The V and J ends lost 7 bases and 2 bases respectively, with 12 bases between them. The CDR3 is CASKVGMPYEQYF. CDR3 coding DNA: TGTGCCAGCAAGGTGGGCATGCCCTACGAGCAGTACTTC.

The V call is TRBV6-5, the J call TRBJ1-4; 8 bases fit TRBD1. This CDR3 comprises 14 residues. The germline CDR1 and CDR2 sequences are MNHEY and SVGAGI. Trimming cost V 6 bases and J 8 bases; bases outside gene matches: 8. The CDR3 loop is CASRRDRGREKLFF. The CDR3 region has the DNA TGTGCCAGCAGAAGAGACAGGGGAAGGGAAAAACTGTTTTTT.

The V call is TRBV5-6, the J call TRBJ2-1; perhaps TRBD2 as D (5 bases). The CDR3 runs to 12 residues. Germline CDR1 and CDR2: SGHDT and YYEEEE. V gave up 7 bases and J gave up 8 bases, with 13 bases separating them. DNA for the CDR3: TGTGCCAGCCTCACCGCGGGCGATGAGCAGTTCTTC. It specifies CASLTAGDEQFF.

This sequence joins TRBV5-1 and TRBJ2-1; D is perhaps TRBD2 (6 bases). The CDR3 length is 14 residues. Germline assignment: CDR1 SGHRS and CDR2 YFSETQ. V was trimmed by 4 bases and J by 7 bases, leaving 15 bases between them. CDR3 sequence reads: CASSPRTAGNEQFF. The CDR3, as DNA: TGCGCCAGCAGCCCTAGGACCGCGGGGAATGAGCAGTTCTTC.

The genes are TRBV4-1 and TRBJ2-7, with TRBD2 as a possible D gene (5 bases). CDR1 and CDR2 from the germline V gene are MGHRA and YSYEKL. Trimming took off 1 base at V and 2 bases at J, with 6 bases between the two ends. This CDR3 contains 13 residues. In DNA, the CDR3 is TGCGCCAGCAGCCAAGGCGGGCCCTACGAGCAGTACTTC. Amino acids: CASSQGGPYEQYF.

The chain recombines TRBV28 with TRBJ1-2; D might be TRBD1 (5 bases). The CDR3 length is 14 residues. Germline V CDR1 and CDR2: MDHEN, SYDVKM. Trimming took 5 bases from V and 6 from J, leaving 16 bases between them. The CDR3 loop reads CASSPLAGGDGYTF. CDR3 DNA: TGTGCCAGCAGTCCCCTCGCCGGGGGAGATGGCTACACCTTC.

The rearrangement joins TRBV25-1 to TRBJ2-5; no firm D call. The CDR3 has 17 residues. Between the trimmed V and J ends, which lost 3 bases and 4 bases, there was a span of 21 bases. Germline-derived CDR1 and CDR2 are MGHDK and SYGVNS. The CDR3 region is CASSEGKPIGWSETQYF. For the CDR3, the DNA is TGTGCCAGCAGTGAGGGCAAACCGATAGGATGGTCAGAGACCCAGTACTTC.

CDR3 nucleotides: TGTGCCACCAGCAGGGACTTTCGTCGGTTAGTCGATTCACCCCTCCACTTT. Protein product: CATSRDFRRLVDSPLHF. The genes are TRBV15 and TRBJ1-6; no reliable D call. Germline CDR1 reads LNHNV; CDR2 reads YYDKDF (reference sequence). This CDR3 spans 17 amino acids. The V end lost 3 bases, the J end lost 8 bases, and 20 bases lay between the germline ends.

Concerning this clone: Within the sample, other DNA sequences also encode this same CDR3. The chain carries TRBV19 and TRBJ1-1, with D possibly being TRBD1 (5 bases). Germline assignment: CDR1 LNHDA and CDR2 SQIVND (reference sequence). The ends were cut back, 6 bases at V and 3 bases at J, with 11 bases in the middle. The CDR3 covers 13 residues. The CDR3 is CASSIQGYTEAFF. In nucleotides, the CDR3 is TGTGCCAGTAGCATCCAGGGTTACACTGAAGCTTTCTTT.

V is TRBV25-1 and J is TRBJ1-1; possibly TRBD1 for D (5 bases). CDR3 length: 14 residues. Trimming cost V 4 bases and J 2 bases, with 11 bases left between them. Germline V gene data show CDR1 as MGHDK and CDR2 as SYGVNS. CDR3 amino acids: CASSGRRVNTEAFF. The DNA of the CDR3 is TGTGCCAGCAGTGGCCGCAGGGTAAACACTGAAGCTTTCTTT.

The table lists this clone with a count of one. The chain uses TRBV11-3 and TRBJ1-1; D gene unclear. The CDR3 has 13 amino acids. The germline V gene encodes CDR1 SGHNT and CDR2 YENEEA. The V and J ends lost 7 bases and 5 bases respectively, with 14 bases between them. CDR3: CASTPRGRTEAFF. The CDR3 coding sequence is TGTGCCAGCACCCCGCGAGGTAGGACTGAAGCTTTCTTT.

This sequence joins TRBV12-3 or TRBV12-4 and TRBJ1-6, with D maybe TRBD1 (6 bases). The CDR3 extends over 13 amino acids. V gave up 3 bases and J gave up 6 bases, with 6 bases separating them. The CDR3 reads CASSLDSNSPLHF. CDR3 coding DNA: TGTGCCAGCAGTTTGGACAGTAATTCACCCCTCCACTTT.

CDR3 residues: CASSQRLTEAFF. The CDR3 DNA reads as TGTGCCAGCAGCCAGAGGCTCACTGAAGCTTTCTTT. The chain is built from TRBV28 and TRBJ1-1; the D is unclear. There are 12 residues in the CDR3. V was trimmed by 6 bases and J by 4 bases, leaving 9 bases between them. Germline V gives CDR1 MDHEN, CDR2 SYDVKM.

Ten or more counts support this clone. The V gene is TRBV2, the J gene TRBJ1-1; no definite D call. V was shortened by 9 bases and J by 0 bases, with 8 bases between the two germline ends. Germline assignment: CDR1 SNHLY and CDR2 FYNNEI. The CDR3 has 12 amino acids. CDR3 residues: CASCQMNTEAFF. The CDR3 region has the DNA TGTGCCAGTTGTCAGATGAACACTGAAGCTTTCTTT. Using reference TRBV2 and TRBJ1-1 for the parts outside the CDR3, the full variable domain is EPEVTQTPSHQVTQMGQEVILRCVPISNHLYFYWYRQILGQKVEFLVSFYNNEISEKSEIFDDQFSVERPDGSNFTLKIRSTKLEDSAMYFCASCQMNTEAFFGQGTRLTVV.

The J gene is TRBJ2-7, the V gene TRBV18, with TRBD2 matching over 9 bases. In germline, CDR1 is KGHSH, CDR2 LQKENI. The CDR3 extends over 18 amino acids. V was clipped by 1 base and J by 2 bases; unmatched bases: 12. Written as DNA, the CDR3 is TGTGCCAGCTCACCACTACGGCAGGAGCGGGGGGCGCCCTACGAGCAGTACTTC. It encodes CASSPLRQERGAPYEQYF.

The genes are TRBV19 and TRBJ2-4; 10 bases align to TRBD1. With 11 bases clipped from V and 1 base from J, the junction kept 5 bases outside the gene matches. Per germline, CDR1 LNHDA and CDR2 SQIVND (reference sequence). The CDR3 is 14 amino acids. Written as DNA, the CDR3 is TGTGCCGCGGGACAGGGGTCGGCCAAAAACATTCAGTACTTC. Encoded protein: CAAGQGSAKNIQYF.

The V gene is TRBV11-2, the J gene TRBJ2-2; perhaps TRBD2 as D (6 bases). The CDR3 spans 14 residues. In germline, CDR1 is SGHAT, CDR2 FQNNGV. Trimming removed 5 bases at V and 3 bases at J, with 10 bases between. The CDR3 reads CASSLLAYTGELFF. As DNA, the CDR3 is TGTGCCAGCAGCCTACTAGCCTACACCGGGGAGCTGTTTTTT.

The chain is built from TRBV2 and TRBJ2-7; 8 positions match TRBD1. Losses at the gene ends were 3 bases for V and 3 bases for J; bases not matched to a gene: 10. Germline loops: CDR1 SNHLY, CDR2 FYNNEI. The CDR3 runs to 16 residues. CDR3 amino acids: CASSDGKGTGVYEQYF. DNA of the CDR3: TGTGCCAGCAGTGACGGAAAGGGGACAGGCGTCTACGAGCAGTACTTC.

The V and J genes are TRBV9 and TRBJ1-2; D unclear. Germline V gene sequence: CDR1 SGDLS, CDR2 YYNGEE. The CDR3 contains 15 residues. Trimming shortened V by 4 bases and J by 4 bases, and 17 bases separated the two germline ends. This CDR3 reads CASSPPGTLSYGYTF. The CDR3 bases are TGTGCCAGCAGCCCCCCCGGTACCCTTAGCTATGGCTACACCTTC.

Remarks on this clone: The same CDR3 can be traced to other DNA sequences in this sample. This chain's CDR3 is CASSFRSGTSYEQYF. CDR3 in DNA: TGCGCCAGCAGCTTTCGGAGCGGGACTTCCTACGAGCAGTACTTC. V and J are TRBV5-1 and TRBJ2-7, with TRBD2 matching over 7 bases. Germline loops: CDR1 SGHRS, CDR2 YFSETQ. Unmatched junction bases numbered 6, after V lost 2 bases and J lost 1 base. The CDR3 is made up of 15 amino acids.

This CDR3 is CASSVGVSLNGELFF. DNA for the CDR3: TGTGCCAGCAGCGTAGGGGTTAGCTTAAACGGGGAGCTGTTTTTT. The genes are TRBV9 and TRBJ2-2, with no clear D. V was cut by 0 bases and J by 7 bases, with 13 bases left in between. From germline, CDR1 is SGDLS and CDR2 YYNGEE. The CDR3 sequence is 15 residues long.

This clone was counted only a few times. V gene TRBV30 combines with J gene TRBJ1-1; D unresolved. From germline, CDR1 is GTSNPN and CDR2 SVGIG (reference sequence). CDR3 length: 13 residues. V was clipped by 0 bases and J by 3 bases, with 8 bases between them. Here the CDR3 reads CAWSVLPHTEAFF. The CDR3 DNA is TGTGCCTGGAGTGTACTTCCCCACACTGAAGCTTTCTTT. Full variable domain (outside the CDR3, taken from reference TRBV30 and TRBJ1-1): SQTIHQWPATLVQPVGSPLSLECTVEGTSNPNLYWYRQAAGRGLQLLFYSVGIGQISSEVPQNLSASRPQDRQFILSSKKLLLSDSGFYLCAWSVLPHTEAFFGQGTRLTVV.